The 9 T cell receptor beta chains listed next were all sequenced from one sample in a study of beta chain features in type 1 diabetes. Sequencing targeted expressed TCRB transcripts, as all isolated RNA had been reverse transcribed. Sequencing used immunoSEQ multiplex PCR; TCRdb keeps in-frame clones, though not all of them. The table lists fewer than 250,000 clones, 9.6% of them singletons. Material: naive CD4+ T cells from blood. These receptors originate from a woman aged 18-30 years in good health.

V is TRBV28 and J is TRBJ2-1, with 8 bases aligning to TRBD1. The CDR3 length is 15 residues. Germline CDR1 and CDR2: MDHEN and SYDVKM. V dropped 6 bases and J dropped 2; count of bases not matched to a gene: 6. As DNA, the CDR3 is TGTGCCAGCAGCAAGGGACAGGAAACCTACAATGAGCAGTTCTTC. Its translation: CASSKGQETYNEQFF. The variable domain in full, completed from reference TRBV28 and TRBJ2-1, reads DVKVTQSSRYLVKRTGEKVFLECVQDMDHENMFWYRQDPGLGLRLIYFSYDVKMKEKGDIPEGYSVSREKKERFSLILESASTNQTSMYLCASSKGQETYNEQFFGPGTRLTVL.

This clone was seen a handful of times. The CDR3 coding sequence is TGTGCCAGCACCAGACGGACTAGCGGATTAGGCACCTACAATGAGCAGTTCTTC. It is translated as CASTRRTSGLGTYNEQFF. The rearrangement uses TRBV7-9 and TRBJ2-1; 10 nucleotides line up with TRBD2. Trimming at V came to 7 bases and at J to 2 bases, leaving 14 bases not matched to a gene. Germline V gene data show CDR1 as SEHNR and CDR2 as FQNEAQ (reference sequence). The length of the CDR3 is 18 residues.

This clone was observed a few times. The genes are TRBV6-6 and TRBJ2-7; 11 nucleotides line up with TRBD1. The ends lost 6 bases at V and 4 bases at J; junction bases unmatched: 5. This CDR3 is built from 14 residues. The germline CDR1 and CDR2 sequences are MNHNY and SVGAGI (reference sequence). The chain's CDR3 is CASRPGQGVYEQYF. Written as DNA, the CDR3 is TGTGCCAGCAGACCGGGACAGGGGGTTTACGAGCAGTACTTC.

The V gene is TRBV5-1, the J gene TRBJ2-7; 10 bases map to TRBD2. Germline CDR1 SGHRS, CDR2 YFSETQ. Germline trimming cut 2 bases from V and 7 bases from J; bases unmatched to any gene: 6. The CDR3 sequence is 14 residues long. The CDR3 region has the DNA TGCGCCAGCAGCTTAGGGACTAGCGTGCGAGAGCAGTACTTC. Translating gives CASSLGTSVREQYF.

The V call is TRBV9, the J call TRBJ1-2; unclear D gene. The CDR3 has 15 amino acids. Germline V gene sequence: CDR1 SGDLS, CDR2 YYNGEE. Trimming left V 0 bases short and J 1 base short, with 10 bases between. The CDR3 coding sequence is TGTGCCAGCAGCGTAGAAACTGCGGGTAACTATGGCTACACCTTC. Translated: CASSVETAGNYGYTF.

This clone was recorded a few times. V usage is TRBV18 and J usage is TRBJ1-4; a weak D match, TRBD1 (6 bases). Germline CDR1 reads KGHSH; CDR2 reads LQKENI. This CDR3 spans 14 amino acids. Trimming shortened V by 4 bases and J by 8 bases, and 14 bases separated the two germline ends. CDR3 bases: TGTGCCAGCTCACTTACAGGGTTCCGGGAAAAACTGTTTTTT. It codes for CASSLTGFREKLFF.

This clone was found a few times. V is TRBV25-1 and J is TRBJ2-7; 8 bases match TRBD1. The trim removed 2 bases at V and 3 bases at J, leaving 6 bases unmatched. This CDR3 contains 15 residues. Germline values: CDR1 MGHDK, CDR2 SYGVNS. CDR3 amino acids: CASSEGGTGHYEQYF. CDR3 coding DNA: TGTGCCAGCAGTGAAGGAGGGACAGGTCACTACGAGCAGTACTTC.

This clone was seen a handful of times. The CDR3 nucleotides are TGTGCCAGCAGCGTAGATCAGGGCGAGGCCCAGTACTTC. Encoded protein: CASSVDQGEAQYF. The genes are TRBV9 and TRBJ2-5; tentative D call: TRBD1 (5 bases). The V end was cut by 0 bases, the J end by 9 bases, with 12 bases between. Germline CDR1 is SGDLS and CDR2 is YYNGEE. The length of the CDR3 is 13 residues. Combining the CDR3 with reference TRBV9 and TRBJ2-5 gives the whole variable domain DSGVTQTPKHLITATGQRVTLRCSPRSGDLSVYWYQQSLDQGLQFLIQYYNGEERAKGNILERFSAQQFPDLHSELNLSSLELGDSALYFCASSVDQGEAQYFGPGTRLLVL.

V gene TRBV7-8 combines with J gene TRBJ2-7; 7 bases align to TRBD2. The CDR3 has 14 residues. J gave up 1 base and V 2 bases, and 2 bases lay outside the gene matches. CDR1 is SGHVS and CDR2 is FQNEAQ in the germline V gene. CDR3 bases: TGTGCCAGCAGCTTATTAGCGGGTTCCTACGAGCAGTACTTC. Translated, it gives CASSLLAGSYEQYF.